This is a list of T cell receptor beta chains from one sample in a study of shared clonotypes between healthy human individuals. The method was immunoSEQ multiplex PCR; TCRdb's version includes in-frame clones alone and lacks a portion of them. The sample contains some 2.1 million clones, 85% to 95% of which appear only once. Sample: naive CD4+ T cells sorted from blood. The receptors here all came from a man between 18 and 29 years old in good health. Each CDR3 is given with its conserved first and last residue. Each record gives: clone size, V gene, J gene, D gene, CDR3 DNA, CDR3 protein. The D gene is left open where the match is weak. Size tells how often a clone was seen (once, few, many) or the class of an expanded clone, and some rows leave it out.

>-|TRBV5-1|TRBJ1-2|TRBD1
TGCGCCAGCAGCTTGGGGACAGGGACTTATGGCTACACCTTC
CASSLGTGTYGYTF
>-|TRBV2|TRBJ2-2|TRBD1
TGTGCCAGCAGTGCGGTAGGACAGGCCTTCACCGGGGAGCTGTTTTTT
CASSAVGQAFTGELFF
>few|TRBV6-5|TRBJ1-1|-
TGTGCCAGCAGTTACGATGAGAACACTGAAGCTTTCTTT
CASSYDENTEAFF
>-|TRBV25-1|TRBJ2-7|TRBD2
TGTGCCAGCAGTCTGGCGGGAGTCTACGAGCAGTACTTC
CASSLAGVYEQYF
>-|TRBV5-6|TRBJ1-2|-
TGTGCCAGCAGCTCCCTAGGCCTACCCTATGGCTACACCTTC
CASSSLGLPYGYTF
>-|TRBV29-1|TRBJ1-1|TRBD1
TGCAGCGTTGGGACAGGTGGTTTAAGTGAAGCTTTCTTT
CSVGTGGLSEAFF
>-|TRBV6-6|TRBJ2-4|-
TGTGCCAGCAGTTACTCAGGGCGGCGGGGGTACTTC
CASSYSGRRGYF
>once|TRBV10-3|TRBJ2-7|TRBD2
TGTGCCATCAGTGGCGGGGCGGGAGGGCCGTACGAGCAGTACTTC
CAISGGAGGPYEQYF
>-|TRBV7-7|TRBJ2-3|-
TGTGCTAGCAGCTTGGGGACTCGCACAGATACGCAGTATTTT
CASSLGTRTDTQYF
>-|TRBV7-9|TRBJ2-5|-
TGTGCCAGCAGCTTAGTCCCAGGGACTCCCGCGGAAGAGACCCAGTACTTC
CASSLVPGTPAEETQYF
>-|TRBV7-3|TRBJ2-3|-
TGTGCCAGCAGCTACAGACGAGGGGCAGATACGCAGTATTTT
CASSYRRGADTQYF
>once|TRBV30|TRBJ1-4|-
TGTGCCTGGAGTGAACTGGAAAAACTGTTTTTT
CAWSELEKLFF
>-|TRBV2|TRBJ2-2|-
TGTGCCAGCAGTGATCCAGGCAACACCGGGGAGCTGTTTTTT
CASSDPGNTGELFF
>-|TRBV5-6|TRBJ1-1|-
TGTGCCAGCAATCGCGATACTGAAGCTTTCTTT
CASNRDTEAFF
>-|TRBV11-2|TRBJ1-1|-
TGTGCCAGCAGCTTTGTTTTAATCGGGGGAGCTTTCTTT
CASSFVLIGGAFF
>-|TRBV6-4|TRBJ1-2|-
TGTGCCAGCAACCGCGGGGGCCGGGGACGGAATTATGGCTACACCTTC
CASNRGGRGRNYGYTF
>once|TRBV5-1|TRBJ2-7|TRBD1
TGCGCCAGCAGGAGGCAGGGGGCGTACGAGCAGTACTTC
CASRRQGAYEQYF
>-|TRBV19|TRBJ2-2|-
TGTGCCAGTAGGCTAGACCTCATCGGGGAGCTGTTTTTT
CASRLDLIGELFF
>-|TRBV6-1|TRBJ2-1|TRBD1
TGTGCCAGCAGTCTGGACAGGGGCTCCTACAATGAGCAGTTCTTC
CASSLDRGSYNEQFF
>-|TRBV6-1|TRBJ1-1|TRBD1
TGTGCCAGCACCGATCGGGGGACAGGGAACACTGAAGCTTTCTTT
CASTDRGTGNTEAFF
>-|TRBV9|TRBJ2-1|-
TGTGCCAGCAGCTCTAAGCGGAACTCCTACAATGAGCAGTTCTTC
CASSSKRNSYNEQFF
>-|TRBV30|TRBJ1-2|-
TGTGCCTGGAGAAGGGGGTTCTATGGCTACACCTTC
CAWRRGFYGYTF
>-|TRBV19|TRBJ1-6|-
TGTGCCAGTAGTATCCGGGCAGAAAATTCACCCCTCCACTTT
CASSIRAENSPLHF
>-|TRBV9|TRBJ2-5|-
TGTGCCAGCAGCGAGACCCAGTACTTC
CASSETQYF
>-|TRBV5-4|TRBJ2-7|-
TGTGCCAGCAGCTCCACAGCGGGTCCGGTCTACGAGCAGTACTTC
CASSSTAGPVYEQYF
>-|TRBV7-3|TRBJ2-6|-
TGTGCCAGCAGCTTAACTTCGGACTCTGGGGCCAACGTCCTGACTTTC
CASSLTSDSGANVLTF
>-|TRBV6-1|TRBJ2-7|TRBD1
TGTGCCAGCAGCGGGACAGGGGTACAGTACTTC
CASSGTGVQYF
>once|TRBV21-1|TRBJ2-7|-
TGTGCCAGCAGCAAATCCTGCGACAGGGACTACGAGCAGTACTTC
CASSKSCDRDYEQYF
>-|TRBV4-1|TRBJ1-3|TRBD1
TGCGCCAGCAGCAGGGGGCTGGGAAACACCATATATTTT
CASSRGLGNTIYF
>once|TRBV5-6|TRBJ1-2|-
TGTGCCAGCAGCCTGTCCCGTATTACACGGAGCTACACCTTC
CASSLSRITRSYTF
>-|TRBV5-6|TRBJ1-2|-
TGTGCCAGCAGCTTGCAATCAGGCCTCTATGGCTACACCTTC
CASSLQSGLYGYTF
>once|TRBV4-1|TRBJ2-2|TRBD2
TGCGCCAGCAGCCAAGAGTCCCTAGCGGGAGGGCTTAATACCGGGGAGCTGTTTTTT
CASSQESLAGGLNTGELFF
>-|TRBV6-1|TRBJ1-3|TRBD1
TGTGCCAGCAGCGGGACAGGGTTAGGGGAAAACACCATATATTTT
CASSGTGLGENTIYF
>-|TRBV6-5|TRBJ2-7|-
TGTGCCAGCCGTATAGGACAGTTCTCCTACGAGCAGTACTTC
CASRIGQFSYEQYF
>-|TRBV5-8|TRBJ2-1|TRBD1
TGTGCCAGCAGCTTGGATGTCCGGGACAGGGGGAGCAATGAGCAGTTCTTC
CASSLDVRDRGSNEQFF
>-|TRBV30|TRBJ1-1|-
TGTGCCTGGAGAGGGGTCTTTGAAGCTTTCTTT
CAWRGVFEAFF
>-|TRBV14|TRBJ1-3|-
TGTGCCAGCAGCCCTCTGGGCTTTGGTGGAAACACCATATATTTT
CASSPLGFGGNTIYF
>-|TRBV2|TRBJ2-3|TRBD2
TGTGCCAGCAGTGGGACTAGCGGGAGTCCGAGTAGGACAGATACGCAGTATTTT
CASSGTSGSPSRTDTQYF
>-|TRBV5-1|TRBJ1-1|TRBD1
TGCGCCAGCAGCTTGGGACAGGGGGCGAACACTGAAGCTTTCTTT
CASSLGQGANTEAFF
>-|TRBV7-9|TRBJ1-6|-
TGTGCCAGCAGCTTAAGAGGGGACCGGACACCCCTCCACTTT
CASSLRGDRTPLHF
>-|TRBV7-2|TRBJ2-2|-
TGTGCCAGCAGCACCCGTCGGAGCGCAAACACCGGGGAGCTGTTTTTT
CASSTRRSANTGELFF
>-|TRBV10-3|TRBJ1-6|-
TGTGCCATCACCAGGGACCCGGGCTCACCCCTCCACTTT
CAITRDPGSPLHF